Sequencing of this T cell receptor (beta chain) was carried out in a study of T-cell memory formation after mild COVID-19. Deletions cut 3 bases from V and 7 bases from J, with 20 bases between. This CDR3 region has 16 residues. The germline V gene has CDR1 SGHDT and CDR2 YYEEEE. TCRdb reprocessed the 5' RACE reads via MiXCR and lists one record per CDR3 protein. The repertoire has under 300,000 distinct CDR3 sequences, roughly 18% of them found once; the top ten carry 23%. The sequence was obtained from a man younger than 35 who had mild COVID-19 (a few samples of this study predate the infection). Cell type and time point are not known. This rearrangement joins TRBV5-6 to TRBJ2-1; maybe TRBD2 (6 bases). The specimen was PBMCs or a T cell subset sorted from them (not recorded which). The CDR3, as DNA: TGTGCCAGCAGCTCTGGTGGACTTTTGCGGGGTAATGAGCAGTTCTTC. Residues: CASSSGGLLRGNEQFF.